The subject of this entry is one TCR beta chain. Here immunoSEQ multiplex PCR was the method, and the copy in TCRdb shows in-frame clones only, minus some. The table records a few hundred thousand clones, 84% of them present only once. The data stem from a study of blood T cell repertoires in COVID-19. Overall study: PBMCs, B-cell-depleted T cells, or T cells provided the cDNA or gDNA that made up the material.

The CDR3 contains 11 residues. V shed 7 bases and J shed 0 bases, with 4 bases lying between them. The sequencing sample was made of peripheral blood. The V and J genes are TRBV12-3 or TRBV12-4 and TRBJ2-7, with no clear D. The TCR sequence derives from a man aged 55 to 69 with acute or convalescent COVID-19. For the CDR3, the DNA is TGTGCCAGCATGAGCTCCTACGAGCAGTACTTC. Amino acid sequence: CASMSSYEQYF.